This TCR beta chain emerged from a study of blood T cell repertoires in COVID-19. Study overall: The United States, Italy and Spain provided the acute and convalescent COVID-19 samples. From T cells, B-cell-depleted T cells, or PBMCs came the material, which was cDNA or gDNA.

Enrolled through a virtual design, the participants were between 18 and 89 years of age and came from some 25 US areas. This clone occurred once. Measured with immunoSEQ multiplex PCR; TCRdb has only the in-frame clones, and not every one. The sample carries hundreds of thousands of clones, 70% to 90% recorded once. The sequence derives from a woman aged 18-30 years who had been exposed to COVID-19. What was sequenced was PBMCs or T cells enriched from blood (not recorded which).

For the CDR3, the DNA is TGTGCCAGCTCACCAGGCAGTCCGATGAGCACAGATACGCAGTATTTT. Protein sequence: CASSPGSPMSTDTQYF. J is TRBJ2-3 and V is TRBV18; unclear D gene. The V and J ends lost 2 bases and 0 bases respectively, with 12 bases between them. CDR3 length: 16 residues. CDR1 and CDR2 (germline): KGHSH, LQKENI.